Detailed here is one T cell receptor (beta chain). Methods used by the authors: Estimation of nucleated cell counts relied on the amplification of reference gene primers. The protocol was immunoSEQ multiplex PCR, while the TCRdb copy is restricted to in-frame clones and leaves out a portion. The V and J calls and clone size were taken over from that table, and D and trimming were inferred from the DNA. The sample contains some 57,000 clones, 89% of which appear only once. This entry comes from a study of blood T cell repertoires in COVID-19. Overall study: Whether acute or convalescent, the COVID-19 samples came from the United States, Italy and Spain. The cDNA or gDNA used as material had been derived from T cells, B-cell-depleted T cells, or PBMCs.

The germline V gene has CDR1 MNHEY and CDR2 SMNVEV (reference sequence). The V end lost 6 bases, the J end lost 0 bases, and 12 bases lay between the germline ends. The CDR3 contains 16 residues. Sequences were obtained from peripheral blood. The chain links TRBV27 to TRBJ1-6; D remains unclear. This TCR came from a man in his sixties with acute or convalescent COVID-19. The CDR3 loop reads CASSQRGLSYNSPLHF. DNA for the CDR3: TGTGCCAGCAGCCAACGTGGGCTCTCCTATAATTCACCCCTCCACTTT.